These T cell receptor beta chains were read from a single sample in a study of T cells after yellow fever vaccination. In TCRdb, the 5' RACE reads were re-called with MiXCR into one record per CDR3 protein. The profile shows over 200,000 distinct CDR3 sequences, 5.5% to 8.5% of them singletons. Sample: CD4+ T cells sorted from PBMCs, taken on the day of the yellow fever booster vaccination. These receptor sequences come from a man aged 30-40 years who received the YFV17D yellow fever vaccine. Each CDR3 is given with its conserved first and last residue. A D gene is named only where the DNA matches it firmly. Clone sizes are given selectively: once, few, many, or a class where the clone is expanded.

v_call	d_call	j_call	clone_size	cdr3_nt	cdr3_aa
TRBV5-5	NA	TRBJ2-5	few	TGTGCCAGCAGCTTGAGAACTATCTCATACCAAGAGACCCAGTACTTC	CASSLRTISYQETQYF
TRBV9	NA	TRBJ2-7	many	TGTGCCAGCAGCGTCAGCGGAGACAAGTCTTACGAGCAGTACTTC	CASSVSGDKSYEQYF
TRBV5-4	TRBD2	TRBJ2-7	NA	TGTGCCAGCAGCCAGGGACTAGTTGTCCCCTACGAGCAGTACTTC	CASSQGLVVPYEQYF
TRBV29-1	TRBD2	TRBJ2-7	many	TGCAGCGGCCTAGCGGGAGGGCCGGGCGAGCAGTACTTC	CSGLAGGPGEQYF
TRBV18	NA	TRBJ2-2	NA	TGTGCCAGCTCACCGACGGTGGGGCCCGGGGAGCTGTTTTTT	CASSPTVGPGELFF
TRBV18	NA	TRBJ2-2	NA	TGTGCCAGCTCACACAGGCTGAACACCGGGGAGCTGTTTTTT	CASSHRLNTGELFF
TRBV24-1	NA	TRBJ1-1	few	TGTGCCACCAGTGATTCCCCTCGGAACACTGAAGCTTTCTTT	CATSDSPRNTEAFF
TRBV7-2	NA	TRBJ2-2	few	TGTGCCAGCAGCTCCTATCAGGGGTTTACCGGGGAGCTGTTTTTT	CASSSYQGFTGELFF
TRBV7-6	TRBD2	TRBJ2-2	many	TGTGCCAGCAGCTCCCGGACTAGCGGGAGAGCGGGGGAGCTGTTTTTT	CASSSRTSGRAGELFF
TRBV6-2/TRBV6-3	NA	TRBJ2-6	once	TGTGCCAGCAGTTTTTCTGAGCCCTCTGGGGCCAACGTCCTGACTTTC	CASSFSEPSGANVLTF
TRBV5-1	NA	TRBJ1-1	few	TGCGCCAGCAGCTTGAGGTCTCCCGGCACTGAAGCTTTCTTT	CASSLRSPGTEAFF
TRBV6-1	TRBD2	TRBJ2-5	NA	TGTGCCAGCACCTTCACCGGGACTAGCGGAACTAAGAGGGAGACCCAGTACTTC	CASTFTGTSGTKRETQYF
TRBV6-2/TRBV6-3	NA	TRBJ2-7	many	TGTGCCAGCCGAACCTCCGGGACGAGTTTCGAGCAGTACTTC	CASRTSGTSFEQYF
TRBV5-1	TRBD2	TRBJ2-3	NA	TGCGCCAGCAGCTCCGGGACTAGCGGTACTAGCACAGATACGCAGTATTTT	CASSSGTSGTSTDTQYF
TRBV2	TRBD2	TRBJ2-7	NA	TGTGCCAGCAGCCTACTAGCGGGAAGTCTTCCGCGAAACTACGAGCAGTACTTC	CASSLLAGSLPRNYEQYF
TRBV20-1	NA	TRBJ2-5	few	TGCAGTGCTAGTGCGAGACAAGAGACCCAGTACTTC	CSASARQETQYF
TRBV10-2	NA	TRBJ2-7	NA	TGCGCCAGCAGTGAGCAGTCCTCCGGGGAGCAGTACTTC	CASSEQSSGEQYF
TRBV5-1	NA	TRBJ2-7	many	TGCGCCAGCAGCTTGGTCACGGGTTCCTACGAGCAGTACTTC	CASSLVTGSYEQYF
TRBV3-1	NA	TRBJ2-2	few	TGTGCCAGCAGCGTAGTCCGGGGGACCGGGGAGCTGTTTTTT	CASSVVRGTGELFF
TRBV20-1	NA	TRBJ2-1	many	TGCAGTGCTAGACCCTCGGGTATAAATGAGCAGTTCTTC	CSARPSGINEQFF
TRBV7-2	NA	TRBJ2-7	NA	TGTGCCAGCAGCTTAGCCGTCGGGGCTTCGGCGACCGCCTACGAGCAGTACTTC	CASSLAVGASATAYEQYF
TRBV7-2	NA	TRBJ2-1	few	TGTGCCAGCAGCTGGCTACCCGGGCCGAACAATGAGCAGTTCTTC	CASSWLPGPNNEQFF
TRBV2	NA	TRBJ2-1	many	TGTGCCAGCAGGGAGTTCAACAATGAGCAGTTCTTC	CASREFNNEQFF
TRBV6-1	NA	TRBJ2-3	many	TGTGCCAGCAAGATGAGTAGCAGGGATACGCAGTATTTT	CASKMSSRDTQYF
TRBV5-1	TRBD1	TRBJ2-2	NA	TGCGCCAGCAGCTTGGCGGACAGGGAGACCGGGGAGCTGTTTTTT	CASSLADRETGELFF
TRBV20-1	NA	TRBJ2-2	few	TGCAGTGCTTGGAGCTTGGAGGGGGCGGCGGCCGGGGAGCTGTTTTTT	CSAWSLEGAAAGELFF
TRBV7-2	NA	TRBJ2-4	few	TGTGCCAGCAGCGCAACCCGGGACGCCGACGAGTTCTTC	CASSATRDADEFF
TRBV2	TRBD1	TRBJ2-7	few	TGTGCCAGCAGGACAGGGGTTGTCGACTACGAGCAGTACTTC	CASRTGVVDYEQYF
TRBV20-1	NA	TRBJ2-1	NA	TGCAGTGCTAGAGGGACTAGCCAGGGGGTCAATGAGCAGTTCTTC	CSARGTSQGVNEQFF
TRBV11-1	NA	TRBJ2-2	many	TGTGCCAGCAGCAAACCCAAATCCGGGCCTTCTAACACCGGGGAGCTGTTTTTT	CASSKPKSGPSNTGELFF
TRBV10-2	NA	TRBJ2-7	few	TGCGCCAGCAGTGGGGCCGGTCCCTACGAGCAGTACTTC	CASSGAGPYEQYF
TRBV7-9	NA	TRBJ2-7	NA	TGTGCCAGCTCCCCTCTGGACTCCTACGAGCAGTACTTC	CASSPLDSYEQYF
TRBV7-2	NA	TRBJ2-3	NA	TGTGCCAGCAGCTTAGCGGGGGCAGGGAGCACAGATACGCAGTATTTT	CASSLAGAGSTDTQYF